This T cell receptor beta chain was identified during a study of chemoradiotherapy in HPV16-positive cancers (dated by TCRdb to the early 2020s). Regarding the research as a whole: Candidate HPV-specific T-cell clones and common TCR motifs were defined by functional T-cell assays performed on cells from two HPV16-positive patients. The study asked whether T-cell immunity against the HPV oncoproteins E6 and E7 changes during chemoradiotherapy and whether it affects survival. TCR repertoires from 86 patients with HPV-related cancers were then used to track the candidate HPV-specific TCRs and motifs. Beyond this particular receptor, the publication reports: Expansion of candidate HPV-specific clones and E7-related TCR motifs was observed in the tumor microenvironment during treatment, whereas no such expansion was observed for non-HPV-specific T cells. The functional definition of HPV-specific T cells came from only a couple of HPV16-positive patients, and the survival association was reported for HPV16-positive patients. Improved recurrence-free survival in HPV16-positive patients was associated with expansion of HPV-responsive T cells during chemoradiotherapy.

Library preparation employed the immunoSEQ multiplex PCR assay. TCRdb limited this immuneACCESS table to in-frame rearrangements with V and J called. A share of clones is missing; checked studies link under half to unresolved V genes, and the rest is unexplained. This sample lists 2,500 to 4,000 clones; 80% to 95% were detected once. The ten largest clonotypes hold 2.5% of the sample. V is pared back by 5 bases and J by 4 bases, with 16 bases lying between the germline termini. The germline V gene (reference sequence) supplies CDR1 LNHDA and CDR2 SQIVND. Reading from cysteine to phenylalanine, the CDR3 counts 15 amino acids. Of the read, only the CDR3 DNA is kept; its 45 bases are in frame from base 1. Regarding this clone: Which antigen it targets is not known. Within one base of it there is no much larger clone, and no base qualities were kept.

Repertoires were sampled repeatedly over the course of chemoradiotherapy, so clonal expansion could be followed in the tumor microenvironment. The sequence came from a human donor with HPV-associated anogenital cancer. The rearranged chain carries TRBV19 and TRBJ2-3; tentative D gene TRBD1, with 6 bases matching. The material sequenced was tumor tissue, taken from a patient who underwent chemoradiotherapy. The nucleotides read TGTGCCAGTAGTTCGGCAGGGGCGCAAGCAGATACGCAGTATTTT. It specifies CASSSAGAQADTQYF.